This T cell receptor beta chain was identified during a study of T cells in localized non-small cell lung cancer. Clones were sequenced by immunoSEQ multiplex PCR, and TCRdb holds only the in-frame ones, with some missing. Of about 24,000 clones detected, 80% to 85% appear once; the ten largest clones hold roughly 5%. Of note for this clone: The antigen remains unidentified.

General study points: Uninvolved adjacent lung showed peak T cell clonality, exceeding tumor. Because sequencing included only one region (of the tumor), heterogeneity remains possible.

Germline loops: CDR1 LGHNT, CDR2 FRNRAP. There are 15 residues in the CDR3. Trimming pared 7 bases from V and 4 bases from J, leaving 19 bases between. The source of this sequence is a man aged 40 to 70 with stage II lung adenocarcinoma. This chain links TRBV12-5 with TRBJ1-1; D is unresolved. The source was PBMCs, collected before any cancer treatment. CDR3 DNA sequence: TGTGCTAGTGATAACAGCGACAACCCGGGCACTGAAGCTTTCTTT. It translates to CASDNSDNPGTEAFF.